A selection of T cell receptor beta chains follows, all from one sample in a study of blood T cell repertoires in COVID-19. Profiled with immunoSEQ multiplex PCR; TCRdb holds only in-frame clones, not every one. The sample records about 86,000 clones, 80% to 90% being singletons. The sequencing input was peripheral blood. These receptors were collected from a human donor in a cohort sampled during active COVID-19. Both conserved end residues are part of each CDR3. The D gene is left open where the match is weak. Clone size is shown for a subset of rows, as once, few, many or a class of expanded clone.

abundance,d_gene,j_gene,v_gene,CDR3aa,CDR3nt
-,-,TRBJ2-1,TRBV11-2,CASSLYVSGEQFF,TGTGCCAGCAGCTTATACGTGTCGGGTGAGCAGTTCTTC
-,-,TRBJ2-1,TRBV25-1,CASSRAGSYNEQFF,TGTGCCAGCAGTCGTGCAGGAAGTTACAATGAGCAGTTCTTC
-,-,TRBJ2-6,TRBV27,CASSWPGQSSGANVLTF,TGTGCCAGCAGTTGGCCAGGACAAAGCTCTGGGGCCAACGTCCTGACTTTC
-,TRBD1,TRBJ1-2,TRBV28,CASTPPGWDSYGYTF,TGTGCCAGCACCCCACCTGGTTGGGACAGCTATGGCTACACCTTC
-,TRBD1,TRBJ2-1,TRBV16,CASSQSIQGQFYNEQFF,TGTGCCAGCAGCCAATCTATTCAGGGACAGTTTTACAATGAGCAGTTCTTC
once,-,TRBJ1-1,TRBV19,CASSSPGDELNTEAFF,TGTGCCAGTAGTTCCCCAGGGGACGAACTGAACACTGAAGCTTTCTTT
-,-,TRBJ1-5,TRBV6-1,CASSEWQSNQPQHF,TGTGCCAGCAGTGAGTGGCAGAGCAATCAGCCCCAGCATTTT
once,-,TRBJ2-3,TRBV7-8,CASSPYTDTQYF,TGTGCCAGCAGCCCCTATACAGATACGCAGTATTTT
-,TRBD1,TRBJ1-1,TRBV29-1,CSTRTGPNTEAFF,TGCAGCACCCGGACAGGGCCGAACACTGAAGCTTTCTTT
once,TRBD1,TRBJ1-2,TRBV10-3,CAISELDAGGYGYTF,TGTGCCATCAGCGAATTGGACGCAGGGGGCTATGGCTACACCTTC
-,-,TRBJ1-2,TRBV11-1,CASSLTGPGGYGYTF,TGTGCCAGCAGCCTCACAGGCCCGGGCGGCTATGGCTACACCTTC
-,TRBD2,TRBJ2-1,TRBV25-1,CASSSLAGNNEQFF,TGTGCCAGCAGTTCACTAGCGGGAAACAATGAGCAGTTCTTC
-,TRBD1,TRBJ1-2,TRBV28,CASSQDRGRGGYTF,TGTGCCAGCAGTCAAGACAGGGGTAGAGGTGGCTACACCTTC
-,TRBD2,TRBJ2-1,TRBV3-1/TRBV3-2,CASSPATGLAGRYEQFF,TGTGCCAGCAGCCCTGCCACCGGGCTAGCGGGAAGATATGAGCAGTTCTTC
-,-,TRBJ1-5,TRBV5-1,CASSEGGGNQPQHF,TGCGCCAGCAGCGAGGGGGGGGGCAATCAGCCCCAGCATTTT
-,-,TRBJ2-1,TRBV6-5,CASSPGGQIYNEQFF,TGTGCCAGCAGTCCAGGGGGGCAGATTTACAATGAGCAGTTCTTC
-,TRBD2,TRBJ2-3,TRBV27,CASSPLRGSGYSTDTQYF,TGTGCCAGCAGTCCCCTCCGGGGTAGCGGGTATAGCACAGATACGCAGTATTTT
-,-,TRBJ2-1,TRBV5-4,CASSDGLADSSYNEQFF,TGTGCCAGCAGCGACGGACTCGCGGACAGCTCCTACAATGAGCAGTTCTTC
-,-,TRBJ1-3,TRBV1,CTSSQEGRPADRLGNTIYF,TGCACCAGCAGCCAAGAGGGCAGACCTGCCGATAGGTTGGGAAACACCATATATTTT
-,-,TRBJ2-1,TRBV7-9,CASSLATRGEQFF,TGTGCCAGCAGCTTAGCGACCCGGGGGGAGCAGTTCTTC
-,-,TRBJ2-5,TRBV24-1,CATSDFNQGGETQYF,TGTGCCACCAGTGATTTCAACCAGGGAGGAGAGACCCAGTACTTC
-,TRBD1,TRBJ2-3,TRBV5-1,CASSLPQTGGGTDTQYF,TGCGCCAGCAGCTTGCCGCAGACAGGGGGAGGGACAGATACGCAGTATTTT
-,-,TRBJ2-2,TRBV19,CASSVEGAGNTGELFF,TGTGCCAGTAGTGTTGAGGGGGCGGGAAACACCGGGGAGCTGTTTTTT
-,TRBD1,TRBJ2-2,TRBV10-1,CASSEWGTGVTGELFF,TGCGCCAGCAGTGAGTGGGGTACAGGGGTCACCGGGGAGCTGTTTTTT
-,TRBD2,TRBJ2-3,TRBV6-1,CASSDLQAAGFTDTQYF,TGTGCCAGCAGTGATCTCCAAGCAGCGGGATTCACAGATACGCAGTATTTT
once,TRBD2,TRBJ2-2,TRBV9,CASSPSTSGLNTGELFF,TGTGCCAGCAGCCCCAGTACTAGCGGACTGAACACCGGGGAGCTGTTTTTT
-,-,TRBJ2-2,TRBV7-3,CASSLTGAGELFF,TGTGCCAGCAGCTTAACAGGGGCCGGGGAGCTGTTTTTT
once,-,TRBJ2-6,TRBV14,CASSQHDWRSSGANVLTF,TGTGCCAGCAGCCAACATGATTGGAGGAGCTCTGGGGCCAACGTCCTGACTTTC